This entry is about one T cell receptor (beta chain). Its matching antigen is unknown. This CDR3 spans 19 amino acids. The germline V gene has CDR1 SEHNR and CDR2 FQNEAQ (reference sequence). Trimming cost V 2 bases and J 1 base, with 23 bases left between them. The data originate from a study of Ad26.COV2.S vaccination and SARS-CoV-2 variants. At the level of the study: It was the COV1001 Ad26.COV2.S trial arm that included the donor. Study-level findings and limits: Analytic work on TCR breadth and depth might have understated the full extent of total T cell responses. Vaccine recipients showed a spike-specific TCR breadth that was higher than in placebo recipients.

Some clones are missing from TCRdb's copy, which holds only in-frame ones; the method was immunoSEQ multiplex PCR. The data hold under 550,000 clones, with approximately 90% observed a single time. Treatment defined: roughly 18 received Ad26.COV2.S at low or high dose, single or two shots; 5 received placebo; per-sample allocation not given. Samples analyzed were those drawn on day 63 after the first vaccine or placebo injection. In the vaccine, an Ad26 vector expressed the SARS-CoV-2 spike of the Wuhan strain. This sequence joins TRBV7-9 and TRBJ1-1; possible D gene TRBD1, 5 bases. This receptor was identified in a person between 18 and 65 years old who received the Ad26.COV2.S COVID-19 vaccine or a placebo. The sample consisted of peripheral blood, taken in a trial of Ad26.COV2.S vaccine versus placebo. CDR3 coding DNA: TGTGCCAGCAGCTTATGGGGGGGAGGATCTCCGTCAAGGAACACTGAAGCTTTCTTT. Encoded protein: CASSLWGGGSPSRNTEAFF.